The next 15 T cell receptor beta chains were all read from a single sample in a study of blood T cell repertoires in COVID-19. Clones were read by immunoSEQ multiplex PCR, and TCRdb kept only the in-frame ones, dropping some. The sample has 300,000 to 450,000 clones, about 88% seen once. Sequencing input: PBMCs or T cells enriched from blood (not recorded which). These receptors were collected from a woman aged 25-40 years who had recovered from COVID-19.

This rearrangement joins TRBV5-1 to TRBJ1-1; weak D call: TRBD1 (5 bases). V was shortened by 3 bases and J by 4 bases, with 13 bases between the two germline ends. This CDR3 has 14 amino acids. Germline CDR1 SGHRS, CDR2 YFSETQ. The CDR3 reads CASSSRVSGTEAFF. The CDR3 nucleotides read TGCGCCAGCAGCTCCAGGGTTTCGGGCACTGAAGCTTTCTTT.

The chain is built from TRBV20-1 and TRBJ2-3, with 13 bases matching TRBD2. Germline CDR1 DFQATT, CDR2 SNEGSKA (reference sequence). The CDR3 extends over 17 amino acids. The ends lost 3 bases at V and 0 bases at J; junction bases unmatched: 6. The CDR3 coding sequence is TGCAGTGCTAGTTCGACTAGCGGGGGGTCTAGCACAGATACGCAGTATTTT. Translated: CSASSTSGGSSTDTQYF.

This chain links TRBV10-3 with TRBJ2-5, with D perhaps matching TRBD2 (5 bases). With 6 bases removed from V and 3 bases from J, the gap between germline ends came to 14 bases. Germline V gene data show CDR1 as ENHRY and CDR2 as SYGVKD. The CDR3 length is 14 residues. This CDR3 is CAISLGRGKETQYF. The CDR3 nucleotides read TGTGCCATCAGCCTAGGACGGGGAAAAGAGACCCAGTACTTC.

The chain uses TRBV27 and TRBJ1-1, with no clear D. Germline CDR1 is MNHEY and CDR2 is SMNVEV (reference sequence). The CDR3 contains 13 residues. V was pared by 6 bases and J by 2 bases, with 10 bases between. CDR3 region: CASRLNVNTEAFF. CDR3 DNA: TGTGCCAGCAGACTCAACGTCAACACTGAAGCTTTCTTT.

The V gene is TRBV2, the J gene TRBJ2-7; D remains ambiguous. Germline CDR1 is SNHLY and CDR2 is FYNNEI. CDR3 length: 15 amino acids. V shed 4 bases and J shed 0 bases, with 13 bases lying between them. The CDR3 reads CASSVGPPGSYEQYF. In DNA, the CDR3 is TGTGCCAGCAGTGTCGGTCCTCCGGGCTCCTACGAGCAGTACTTC.

A note on this clone: The sample carries other DNA sequences with the same CDR3. V gene TRBV12-3 or TRBV12-4 combines with J gene TRBJ2-5; D unresolved. V was clipped by 2 bases and J by 2 bases, with 6 bases between them. The CDR3 consists of 13 residues. DNA for the CDR3: TGTGCCAGCAGTTTAAGAGAACAAGAGACCCAGTACTTC. Translating gives CASSLREQETQYF.

As concerns this clone: Lacking the conserved final phenylalanine or tryptophan, this CDR3 likely reflects a read error. Because the CDR3's place on the DNA is in doubt, the DNA is left out and the CDR3 is given as listed by TCRdb. V usage is TRBV2 and J usage is TRBJ2-7; TRBD2 is taken as the D call from the table, unchecked against the DNA. Counting both end residues, the CDR3 totals 13 amino acids. Germline-derived CDR1 and CDR2 are SNHLY and FYNNEI. The CDR3 protein is CASRGSARAPTES.

The chain employs TRBV27 and TRBJ2-5; the match to TRBD2 covers 14 bases. CDR1 MNHEY and CDR2 SMNVEV come from the germline V gene (reference sequence). The CDR3 is made up of 14 amino acids. Trimming took 8 bases from V and 4 from J; bases not matched to a gene: 3. The CDR3 DNA reads TGTGCCAGCCGGACTAGCGGGGGGAGAGAGACCCAGTACTTC. Encoded protein: CASRTSGGRETQYF.

The rearrangement uses TRBV14 and TRBJ1-1, with D unclear. In germline, CDR1 is SGHDN, CDR2 FVKESK. CDR3 size: 13 residues. Trimming pared 4 bases from V and 3 bases from J, leaving 9 bases between. In DNA form, the CDR3 reads TGTGCCAGCAGCCCCGAACTTTACACTGAAGCTTTCTTT. The encoded protein is CASSPELYTEAFF.

V usage is TRBV12-3 or TRBV12-4 and J usage is TRBJ2-2; D unresolved. The CDR3 totals 13 residues. Trimming shortened V by 5 bases and J by 5 bases, and 9 bases separated the two germline ends. This CDR3 reads CASSVSGTGELFF. The CDR3 DNA reads as TGTGCCAGCAGTGTTTCCGGGACCGGGGAGCTGTTTTTT.

The chain couples TRBV2 to TRBJ2-5; D is undetermined. V lost 7 bases to trimming and J lost 1 base, with 10 bases between them. From germline, CDR1 is SNHLY and CDR2 FYNNEI. The CDR3 sequence is 13 residues long. The DNA for the CDR3 is TGTGCCAGCACTCGGCGGCTCCAAGAGACCCAGTACTTC. Translated: CASTRRLQETQYF.

This chain joins TRBV28 and TRBJ1-1; no definite D call. The CDR3 totals 15 residues. V was cut by 6 bases and J by 1 base, with 15 bases left in between. Germline V gene data show CDR1 as MDHEN and CDR2 as SYDVKM. The DNA of the CDR3 is TGTGCCAGCAGCCCAGGAATCGAAGGGAACACTGAAGCTTTCTTT. Protein: CASSPGIEGNTEAFF.

V gene TRBV5-4 combines with J gene TRBJ2-7, with 10 bases matching TRBD1. Germline CDR1 and CDR2: SGHNT and YYREEE (reference sequence). The V and J ends lost 0 bases and 3 bases, in that order; junction bases with no gene match: 3. The length of the CDR3 is 15 residues. This CDR3 is CASSLAGTGDYEQYF. CDR3 coding DNA: TGTGCCAGCAGCTTGGCGGGGACAGGGGACTACGAGCAGTACTTC.

This clone has a handful of counts. V gene TRBV2 combines with J gene TRBJ1-5; D might be TRBD1 (6 bases). The CDR3 extends over 15 amino acids. V lost 4 bases and J 2 bases, leaving 12 bases between the germline ends. Germline V CDR1 and CDR2: SNHLY, FYNNEI. CDR3 sequence reads: CASSVETGGNQPQHF. CDR3 in DNA: TGTGCCAGCAGTGTGGAGACAGGAGGCAATCAGCCCCAGCATTTT.

The J gene is TRBJ1-2, the V gene TRBV28; TRBD1 is a possible D gene (5 bases). Germline loops: CDR1 MDHEN, CDR2 SYDVKM. The CDR3 extends over 13 amino acids. V was shortened by 3 bases and J by 4 bases, with 9 bases between the two germline ends. CDR3 amino acids: CASSFGQTYGYTF. The CDR3 bases are TGTGCCAGCAGTTTCGGACAAACCTATGGCTACACCTTC.